The 21 T cell receptor beta chains in this list originate from one sample, sequenced in a study of OX40 agonist ivuxolimab in advanced cancers. Assay: immunoSEQ multiplex PCR; the TCRdb copy retains only in-frame clones and omits some. The data contain roughly 61,000 clones, more than 65% of them singletons. Sequencing used CD4+ or CD8+ T cells sorted from blood, obtained in a trial of the OX40 agonist ivuxolimab. These receptors all stem from an adult with an advanced solid tumor such as melanoma, head and neck, liver or kidney cancer.

V is TRBV18 and J is TRBJ2-7; TRBD2 might be the D (6 bases). The V gene lost 2 bases and the J gene lost 8 bases, with 10 bases spanning the gap. CDR1 is KGHSH and CDR2 is LQKENI in the germline V gene. The CDR3 sequence is 12 residues long. CDR3 sequence reads: CASSPEGRQQYF. The CDR3 DNA reads TGTGCCAGCTCACCAGAAGGGAGGCAGCAGTACTTC.

The chain employs TRBV5-1 and TRBJ2-5; TRBD2 agrees at 10 bases. CDR3 size: 15 residues. From germline, CDR1 is SGHRS and CDR2 YFSETQ. J was trimmed by 2 bases and V by 0 bases; bases with no gene match: 1. In DNA form, the CDR3 reads TGCGCCAGCAGCTTGGGGACTAGCGGACAAGAGACCCAGTACTTC. It encodes CASSLGTSGQETQYF.

The V call is TRBV29-1, the J call TRBJ1-4; 7 bases are a match to TRBD1. Trimming took 1 base from V and 4 from J; bases not matched to a gene: 3. Germline values: CDR1 SQVTM, CDR2 ANQGSEA. The CDR3 extends over 14 amino acids. CDR3 nucleotides: TGCAGCGTTGAAGGGACAGGTGATAATGAAAAACTGTTTTTT. Translation gives CSVEGTGDNEKLFF. The variable domain in full, with the rest retrieved from reference TRBV29-1 and TRBJ1-4, is SAVISQKPSRDICQRGTSLTIQCQVDSQVTMMFWYRQQPGQSLTLIATANQGSEATYESGFVIDKFPISRPNLTFSTLTVSNMSPEDSSIYLCSVEGTGDNEKLFFGSGTQLSVL.

This chain uses TRBV7-9 with TRBJ1-1, with no clear D. The length of the CDR3 is 15 residues. Trimming shortened V by 5 bases and J by 0 bases, and 13 bases separated the two germline ends. Per the germline V gene, CDR1 is SEHNR and CDR2 is FQNEAQ (reference sequence). The CDR3 bases are TGTGCCAGCAGCGTGACAAGGGAGATGAACACTGAAGCTTTCTTT. This encodes CASSVTREMNTEAFF.

The chain employs TRBV4-1 and TRBJ2-3, with a possible D match to TRBD2 (6 bases). Germline assignment: CDR1 MGHRA and CDR2 YSYEKL. The CDR3 has 17 residues. The ends were cut back, 1 base at V and 2 bases at J, with 16 bases in the middle. CDR3 in amino acids: CASSQGSGAGLTDTQYF. DNA of the CDR3: TGCGCCAGCAGCCAAGGGTCAGGAGCGGGTCTCACAGATACGCAGTATTTT.

This chain connects TRBV11-3 to TRBJ2-1, with TRBD2 identical over 7 bases. V was pared by 2 bases and J by 8 bases, with 12 bases of the junction left unmatched. This CDR3 is built from 16 residues. The germline V gene has CDR1 SGHNT and CDR2 YENEEA. The CDR3 loop is CASSLRYGGRGDEQFF. The CDR3 DNA is TGTGCCAGCAGCTTAAGATACGGCGGGAGAGGTGATGAGCAGTTCTTC.

The V and J genes are TRBV10-1 and TRBJ2-7, with D unclear. This CDR3 comprises 12 residues. Germline CDR1 reads WNHNN; CDR2 reads SYGVQD (reference sequence). Trimming took 3 bases from V and 6 from J, leaving 9 bases between them. DNA of the CDR3: TGCGCCAGCAGTGATCGACGACGCGAGCAGTACTTC. Protein product: CASSDRRREQYF.

The chain uses TRBV5-1 and TRBJ2-2, with 8 bases fitting TRBD2. The V segment lost 2 bases and the J segment 1 base; nucleotides outside the gene matches: 1. CDR3 length: 15 amino acids. Germline values: CDR1 SGHRS, CDR2 YFSETQ. The CDR3 DNA reads as TGCGCCAGCAGCTTTAGCGGGATGAACACCGGGGAGCTGTTTTTT. It encodes CASSFSGMNTGELFF.

The table lists this clone with a few counts. The genes are TRBV28 and TRBJ1-3; possible D gene TRBD1, 5 bases. The CDR3 is 15 residues long. With 6 bases removed from V and 3 bases from J, the gap between germline ends came to 15 bases. In germline, CDR1 is MDHEN, CDR2 SYDVKM. The chain's CDR3 is CASSPGTLVGNTIYF. In DNA, the CDR3 is TGTGCCAGCAGCCCCGGGACTCTTGTTGGAAACACCATATATTTT.

The genes are TRBV7-3 and TRBJ2-1; tentative D call: TRBD2 (5 bases). The CDR3 is 15 amino acids. The germline V and J ends were trimmed by 0 bases and 4 bases, with 10 bases remaining between them. Germline assignment: CDR1 SGHTA and CDR2 FQGTGA. Here the CDR3 reads CASSLTGGSYNEQFF. The CDR3 bases are TGTGCCAGCAGCTTAACTGGCGGGTCTTACAATGAGCAGTTCTTC.

V gene TRBV6-5 combines with J gene TRBJ2-7; D uncertain. Germline V gene data show CDR1 as MNHEY and CDR2 as SVGAGI. The CDR3 has 14 residues. V was trimmed by 6 bases and J by 2 bases, leaving 14 bases between them. The CDR3 sequence: CASRNVIGPYEQYF. The CDR3, as DNA: TGTGCCAGCAGGAATGTTATAGGCCCCTACGAGCAGTACTTC.

V is TRBV6-5 and J is TRBJ2-1; D is ambiguous. CDR3 length: 14 residues. V shed 5 bases and J shed 5 bases, with 13 bases lying between them. Looked up from germline, CDR1 is MNHEY and CDR2 is SVGAGI. The DNA of the CDR3 is TGTGCCAGCAGTATCTCCAAGGTCCACAATGAGCAGTTCTTC. It is translated as CASSISKVHNEQFF.

This chain joins TRBV5-1 and TRBJ1-3; D gene unclear. Germline-derived CDR1 and CDR2 are SGHRS and YFSETQ. V lost 2 bases to trimming and J lost 0 bases, with 9 bases between them. The length of the CDR3 is 15 residues. The CDR3 here is CASSLPGRSGNTIYF. The CDR3 nucleotides read TGCGCCAGCAGCTTACCAGGCCGCTCTGGAAACACCATATATTTT.

CDR3 region: CSVAGVAGTYEQYF. In DNA, the CDR3 is TGCAGCGTGGCGGGGGTAGCGGGAACCTACGAGCAGTACTTC. The chain is built from TRBV29-1 and TRBJ2-7; 8 bases align to TRBD2. With V trimmed by 6 bases and J by 2 bases, 9 bases remained unmatched. This CDR3 has 14 residues. Germline loops: CDR1 SQVTM, CDR2 ANQGSEA.

The chain uses TRBV6-1 and TRBJ1-6; no clear D gene. This CDR3 has 14 amino acids. In germline, CDR1 is MNHNS, CDR2 SASEGT. Trimming took off 1 base at V and 6 bases at J, with 7 bases between the two ends. Here the CDR3 DNA reads TGTGCCAGCAGTGAAGGTTACTTTAATTCACCCCTCCACTTT. Translated: CASSEGYFNSPLHF.

The chain combines TRBV19 with TRBJ2-1; D is possibly TRBD2 (6 bases). The V and J ends lost 0 bases and 4 bases respectively, with 13 bases between them. The V gene's germline CDR1 is LNHDA and CDR2 SQIVND (reference sequence). The CDR3 consists of 16 residues. The CDR3 nucleotides read TGTGCCAGTAGTATAGATTTGCGGGACCGATACAATGAGCAGTTCTTC. Encoded protein: CASSIDLRDRYNEQFF.

This chain joins TRBV18 and TRBJ2-7; 7 positions agree with TRBD2. This CDR3 comprises 17 residues. Per germline, CDR1 KGHSH and CDR2 LQKENI. V lost 6 bases and J lost 2; bases outside the gene matches: 16. The CDR3 region is CASSPRREREGTYEQYF. CDR3 DNA sequence: TGTGCCAGCTCTCCAAGGCGGGAGAGGGAGGGGACCTACGAGCAGTACTTC.

Concerning this clone itself: Other DNA sequences from this sample encode an identical CDR3 as well. The CDR3 nucleotides read TGTGCCAGCAGCCAAGATTACAGGGTCACAGATACGCAGTATTTT. Protein product: CASSQDYRVTDTQYF. The genes are TRBV4-2 and TRBJ2-3; possible D gene TRBD1, 6 bases. The CDR3 is made up of 15 amino acids. Per the germline V gene, CDR1 is LGHNA and CDR2 is YNFKEQ. V was shortened by 0 bases and J by 2 bases, with 9 bases between the two germline ends.

This sequence joins TRBV7-8 and TRBJ2-7, with 7 bases fitting TRBD1. Losses at the gene ends were 6 bases for V and 1 base for J; bases not matched to a gene: 12. This CDR3 is 16 amino acids long. The germline V gene encodes CDR1 SGHVS and CDR2 FQNEAQ. Here the CDR3 reads CASRDRRFSRSYEQYF. In DNA, the CDR3 is TGTGCCAGCAGGGACAGGAGGTTCAGCCGGTCCTACGAGCAGTACTTC.

In nucleotides, the CDR3 is TGTGCCAGTCTAAATGCAGCGAACACTGAAGCTTTCTTT. It is translated as CASLNAANTEAFF. The chain combines TRBV19 with TRBJ1-1; D gene unclear. The CDR3 is 13 residues long. V lost 8 bases to trimming and J lost 1 base, with 11 bases between them. Per the germline V gene, CDR1 is LNHDA and CDR2 is SQIVND (reference sequence). Full variable domain (remainder filled in from reference TRBV19 and TRBJ1-1): DGGITQSPKYLFRKEGQNVTLSCEQNLNHDAMYWYRQDPGQGLRLIYYSQIVNDFQKGDIAEGYSVSREKKESFPLTVTSAQKNPTAFYLCASLNAANTEAFFGQGTRLTVV.

V gene TRBV5-1 combines with J gene TRBJ2-5; TRBD1 matches 8 bases. V trimming: 6 bases; J trimming: 4 bases; junction bases outside the gene matches: 5. CDR3 length equals 13 residues. Germline CDR1 is SGHRS and CDR2 is YFSETQ. This chain's CDR3 is CASNPTGAETQYF. In DNA form, the CDR3 reads TGCGCCAGCAACCCGACAGGGGCAGAGACCCAGTACTTC.